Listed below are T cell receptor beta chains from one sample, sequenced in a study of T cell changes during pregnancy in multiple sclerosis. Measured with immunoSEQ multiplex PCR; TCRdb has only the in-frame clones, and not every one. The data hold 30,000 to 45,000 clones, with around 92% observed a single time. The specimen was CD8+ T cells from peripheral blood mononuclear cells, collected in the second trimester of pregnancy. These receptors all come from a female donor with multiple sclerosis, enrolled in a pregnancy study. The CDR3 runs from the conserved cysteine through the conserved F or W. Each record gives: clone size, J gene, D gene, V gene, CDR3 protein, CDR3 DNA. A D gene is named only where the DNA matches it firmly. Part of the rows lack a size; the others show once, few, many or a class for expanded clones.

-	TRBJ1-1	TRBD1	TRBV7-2	CASSLGDRDTEAFF	TGTGCCAGCAGCTTAGGAGACAGGGACACTGAAGCTTTCTTT
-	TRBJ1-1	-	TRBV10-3	CAISENRDNTEAFF	TGTGCCATCAGTGAGAACAGGGATAACACTGAAGCTTTCTTT
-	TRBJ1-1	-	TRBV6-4	CASSDNRGELFF	TGTGCCAGCAGTGACAATCGGGGGGAGCTGTTCTTT
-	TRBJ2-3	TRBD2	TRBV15	CATSRPGLAGLFDTQYF	TGTGCCACCAGCAGGCCGGGACTAGCGGGATTATTCGATACGCAGTATTTT
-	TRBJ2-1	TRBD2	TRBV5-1	CASSLAGSLAGAVFNEQFF	TGCGCCAGCAGCTTGGCGGGAAGTCTAGCGGGAGCGGTTTTCAATGAGCAGTTCTTC
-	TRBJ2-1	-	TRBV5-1	CASSLLGGSNEQFF	TGCGCCAGCAGCTTATTAGGAGGGAGTAATGAGCAGTTCTTC
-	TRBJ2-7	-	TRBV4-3	CASSPGTFMGEQYF	TGCGCCAGCAGCCCCGGGACATTCATGGGCGAGCAGTACTTC
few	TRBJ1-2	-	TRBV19	CASSIAEGANYGYTF	TGTGCCAGTAGTATCGCCGAGGGAGCTAACTATGGCTACACCTTC
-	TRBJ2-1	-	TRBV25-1	CASRTGDNEQFF	TGTGCCAGCAGGACAGGAGACAATGAGCAGTTCTTC
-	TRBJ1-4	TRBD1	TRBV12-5	CASGLILDRGSEKLFF	TGTGCTAGTGGTCTAATATTGGACAGGGGAAGCGAAAAACTGTTTTTT
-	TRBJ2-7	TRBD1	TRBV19	CASSPWDSQSYEQYF	TGTGCCAGTAGTCCGTGGGACAGCCAGTCCTACGAGCAGTACTTC
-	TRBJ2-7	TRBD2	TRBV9	CASSVQSGRADEQYF	TGTGCCAGCAGCGTACAAAGCGGGAGGGCTGACGAGCAGTACTTC
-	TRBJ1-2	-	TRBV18	CASSPGKQGSQGYTF	TGTGCCAGCTCACCCGGAAAACAGGGTTCGCAGGGCTACACCTTC
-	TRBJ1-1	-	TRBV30	CAWSWQFEAFF	TGTGCCTGGAGTTGGCAGTTTGAAGCTTTCTTT
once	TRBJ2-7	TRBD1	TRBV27	CASSSLQGESYEQYF	TGTGCCAGCAGTTCATTACAGGGGGAGTCCTACGAGCAGTACTTC
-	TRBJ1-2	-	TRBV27	CASSSYQAPDYGYTF	TGTGCCAGCAGTTCTTATCAGGCGCCTGACTATGGCTACACCTTC
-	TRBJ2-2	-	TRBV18	CASSPWRFANTGELFF	TGTGCCAGCTCCCCATGGCGGTTCGCGAACACCGGGGAGCTGTTTTTT
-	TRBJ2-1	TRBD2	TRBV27	CASSERSGRGSYNEQFF	TGTGCCAGCAGTGAAAGAAGCGGGAGAGGGTCTTACAATGAGCAGTTCTTC
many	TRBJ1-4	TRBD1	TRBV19	CASRGGWYEKLFF	TGTGCCAGTAGAGGGGGCTGGTATGAAAAACTGTTTTTT
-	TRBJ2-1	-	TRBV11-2	CASSLETLFGSYNEQFF	TGTGCCAGCAGCTTAGAGACTCTATTCGGCTCCTACAATGAGCAGTTCTTC
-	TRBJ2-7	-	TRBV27	CASSFTGSPSYEQYF	TGTGCCAGCAGTTTTACAGGGTCGCCCTCCTACGAGCAGTACTTC
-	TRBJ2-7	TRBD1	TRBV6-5	CASRRQGRFNEQYF	TGTGCCAGCAGAAGACAGGGGCGATTTAACGAGCAGTACTTC
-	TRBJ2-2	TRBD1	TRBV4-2	CASSQDRGTANTGELFF	TGTGCCAGCAGCCAAGATAGGGGGACAGCGAACACCGGGGAGCTGTTTTTT
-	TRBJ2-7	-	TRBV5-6	CASSFANEQYF	TGTGCCAGCAGCTTCGCTAACGAGCAGTACTTC
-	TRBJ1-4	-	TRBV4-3	CASSQKQGSWEKLFF	TGCGCCAGCAGCCAAAAACAGGGATCTTGGGAAAAACTGTTTTTT
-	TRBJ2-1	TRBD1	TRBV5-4	CASSLLGQVSDNEQFF	TGTGCCAGCAGCTTGTTGGGACAGGTTAGCGACAATGAGCAGTTCTTC
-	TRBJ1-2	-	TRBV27	CASSLESGYGYTF	TGTGCCAGCAGTTTGGAGTCGGGCTATGGCTACACCTTC
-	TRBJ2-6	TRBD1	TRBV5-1	CASSLFWDSYSGANVLTF	TGCGCCAGCAGCTTGTTCTGGGACAGCTACTCTGGGGCCAACGTCCTGACTTTC
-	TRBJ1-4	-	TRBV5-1	CASSLEGGREKLFF	TGCGCCAGCAGCTTGGAGGGAGGAAGAGAAAAACTGTTTTTT
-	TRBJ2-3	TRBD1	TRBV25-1	CARSAGTGTTPSTDTQYF	TGTGCTCGTAGTGCCGGGACAGGGACCACCCCTAGCACAGATACGCAGTATTTT
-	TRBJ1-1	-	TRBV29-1	CSVGGGEADTEAFF	TGCAGCGTGGGGGGAGGGGAGGCGGACACTGAAGCTTTCTTT
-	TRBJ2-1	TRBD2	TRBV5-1	CASSLKSSGNNEQFF	TGCGCCAGCAGCTTGAAAAGTAGCGGGAACAATGAGCAGTTCTTC
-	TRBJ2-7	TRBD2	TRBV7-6	CASSPGTSGSYEQYF	TGTGCCAGCAGCCCCGGGACTAGCGGTTCCTACGAGCAGTACTTC
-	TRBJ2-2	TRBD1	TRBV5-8	CASSHEKGAGWTGELFF	TGTGCCAGCAGCCATGAAAAGGGGGCTGGGTGGACCGGGGAGCTGTTTTTT
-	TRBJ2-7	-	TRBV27	CASSLSVRAYEQYF	TGTGCCAGCAGTCTCAGTGTCAGGGCCTACGAGCAGTACTTC